This T cell receptor (beta chain) is from a study of CD8 T cells in ankylosing spondylitis. CDR1 and CDR2 from the germline V gene are DFQATT and SNEGSKA (reference sequence). The ends lost 6 bases at V and 5 bases at J; junction bases unmatched: 6. The CDR3 consists of 12 residues. Libraries of TCR beta came from quantitative 5'-RACE with molecular barcodes. One entry per CDR3 protein, called by TCRdb with MiXCR from the 5' RACE reads. The data hold roughly 260,000 distinct CDR3 sequences, with 15% to 20% observed a single time. Worth noting for this clonotype: No antigen is known for it.

Findings of the study overall: Relatively scarce in peripheral blood, disease-linked clones were CD8+. Reportedly, disease-linked clones are significantly enriched in ankylosing spondylitis patients' matched synovial fluid.

The rearrangement links TRBV20-1 to TRBJ1-1; TRBD1 aligns across 7 bases. The source of this sequence is a male donor with ankylosing spondylitis or in good health (not recorded which). Material for sequencing was blood, either unsorted or a sorted T cell fraction (not recorded which). CDR3 coding DNA: TGCAGTGCCACGGACAGGATTACTGAAGCTTTCTTT. Its translation: CSATDRITEAFF.